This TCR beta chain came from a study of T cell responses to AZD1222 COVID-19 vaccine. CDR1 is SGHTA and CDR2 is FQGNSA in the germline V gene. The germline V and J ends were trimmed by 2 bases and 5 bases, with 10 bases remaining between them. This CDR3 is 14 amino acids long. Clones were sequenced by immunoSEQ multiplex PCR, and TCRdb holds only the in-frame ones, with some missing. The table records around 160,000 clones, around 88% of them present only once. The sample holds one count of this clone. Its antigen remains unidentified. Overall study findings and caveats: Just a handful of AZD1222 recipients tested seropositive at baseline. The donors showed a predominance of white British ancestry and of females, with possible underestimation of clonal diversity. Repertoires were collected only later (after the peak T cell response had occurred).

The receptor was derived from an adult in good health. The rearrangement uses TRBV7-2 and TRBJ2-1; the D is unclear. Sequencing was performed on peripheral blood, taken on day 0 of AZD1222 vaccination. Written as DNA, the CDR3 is TGTGCCAGCAGCTTACATTCCCGCGACAATGAGCAGTTCTTC. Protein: CASSLHSRDNEQFF.